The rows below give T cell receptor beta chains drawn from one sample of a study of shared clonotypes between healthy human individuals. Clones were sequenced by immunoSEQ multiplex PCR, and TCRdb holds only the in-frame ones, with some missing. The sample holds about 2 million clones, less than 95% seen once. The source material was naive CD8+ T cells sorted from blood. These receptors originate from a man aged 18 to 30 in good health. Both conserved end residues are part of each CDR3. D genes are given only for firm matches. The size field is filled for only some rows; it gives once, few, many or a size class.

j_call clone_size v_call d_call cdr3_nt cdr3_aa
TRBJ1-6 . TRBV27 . TGTGCCAGCAGTGAGGTGGGGAATTCACCCCTCCACTTT CASSEVGNSPLHF
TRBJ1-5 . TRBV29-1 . TGCAGCGTTGAGGGGACGGGGGGGGCAGGTCAGCCCCAGCATTTT CSVEGTGGAGQPQHF
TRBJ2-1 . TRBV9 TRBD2 TGTGCCAGCAGCCCAGGGACTAGCGGGAATGAGCAGTTCTTC CASSPGTSGNEQFF
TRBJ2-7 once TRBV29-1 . TGCAGCGTTGAGGGCAGGGACTACGAGCAGTACTTC CSVEGRDYEQYF
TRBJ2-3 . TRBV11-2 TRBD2 TGTGCCAGCAGCTTAGATCGGACTAGCGGGGGGCTGTCTTCCACAGATACGCAGTATTTT CASSLDRTSGGLSSTDTQYF
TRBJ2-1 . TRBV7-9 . TGTGCCAGCAGCTTTCACAGTCCCAATGAGCAGTTCTTC CASSFHSPNEQFF
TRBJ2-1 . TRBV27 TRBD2 TGTGCCAGCAGTTTGCTCGGGACTAGGGGGTACAATGAGCAGTTCTTC CASSLLGTRGYNEQFF
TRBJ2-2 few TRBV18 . TGTGCCAGCTCACCACCGGACACCGGGGAGCTGTTTTTT CASSPPDTGELFF
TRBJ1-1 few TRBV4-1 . TGCGCCAGCAGCCAAGTTCGGGCCACTGAAGCTTTCTTT CASSQVRATEAFF
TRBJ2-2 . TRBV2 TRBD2 TGTGCCACTAGACGGGGGGGATCCACCGGGGAGCTGTTTTTT CATRRGGSTGELFF
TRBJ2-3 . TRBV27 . TGTGCCAGCAGTTTATATGGTGGTAGCTCCACAGATACGCAGTATTTT CASSLYGGSSTDTQYF
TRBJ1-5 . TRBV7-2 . TGTGCCAGCAGCTTAGAGGCAGGGACCCTAAATCAGCCCCAGCATTTT CASSLEAGTLNQPQHF
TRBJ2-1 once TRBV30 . TGTGCCTGGAGACATGGCTCCTACAATGAGCAGTTCTTC CAWRHGSYNEQFF
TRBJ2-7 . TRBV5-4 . TGTGCCAGCAGCTTGGGGCAGGGGATCGAGCAGTACTTC CASSLGQGIEQYF
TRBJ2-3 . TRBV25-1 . TGTGCCAGCAGTAATGGAGGGTCCTCCGGCACAGATACGCAGTATTTT CASSNGGSSGTDTQYF
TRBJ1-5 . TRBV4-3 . TGCGCCAGCAGCCTTTACAGGGATAGCAATCAGCCCCAGCATTTT CASSLYRDSNQPQHF
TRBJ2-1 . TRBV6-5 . TGTGCCAGCAGTTACGGAGGAGGGGGGATCTACAATGAGCAGTTCTTC CASSYGGGGIYNEQFF
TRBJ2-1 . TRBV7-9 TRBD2 TGTGCCAGCTCCCCTTTAGCGGGAGTCCAGTTCTTC CASSPLAGVQFF
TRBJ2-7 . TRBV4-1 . TGCGCCAGCAGCCACAAGAGCTCCTACGAGCAGTACTTC CASSHKSSYEQYF
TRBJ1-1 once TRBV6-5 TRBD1 TGTGCCAGCACCGCCGGGACAGGCAACACTGAAGCTTTCTTT CASTAGTGNTEAFF
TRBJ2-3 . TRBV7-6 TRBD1 TGTGCCAGCAGCCGCTGGGACAGGGAGGCAGATACGCAGTATTTT CASSRWDREADTQYF
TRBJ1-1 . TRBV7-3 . TGTGCCAGCTCTCAGGGGATGAACACTGAAGCTTTCTTT CASSQGMNTEAFF
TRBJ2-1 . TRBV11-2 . TGTGCCAGCAGCTCCCCTACCACGACAGGCTCCTACAATGAGCAGTTCTTC CASSSPTTTGSYNEQFF
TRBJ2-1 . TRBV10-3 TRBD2 TGTGCCATCAGTCTAGCGGGAGCTTACAATGAGCAGTTCTTC CAISLAGAYNEQFF
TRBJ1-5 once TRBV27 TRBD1 TGTGCCAGCAGTCCTGGACAGGGATATCAGCCCCAGCATTTT CASSPGQGYQPQHF
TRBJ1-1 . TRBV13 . TGTGCCAGCAGCTCCCTTTGGGAGGGGCCGAACACTGAAGCTTTCTTT CASSSLWEGPNTEAFF
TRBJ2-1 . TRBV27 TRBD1 TGTGCCAGCAAAAGGACAGGGTTGAGCTCCTACAATGAGCAGTTCTTC CASKRTGLSSYNEQFF
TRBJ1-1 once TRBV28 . TGTGCCAGCAGTTTATACATCAACACTGAAGCTTTCTTT CASSLYINTEAFF